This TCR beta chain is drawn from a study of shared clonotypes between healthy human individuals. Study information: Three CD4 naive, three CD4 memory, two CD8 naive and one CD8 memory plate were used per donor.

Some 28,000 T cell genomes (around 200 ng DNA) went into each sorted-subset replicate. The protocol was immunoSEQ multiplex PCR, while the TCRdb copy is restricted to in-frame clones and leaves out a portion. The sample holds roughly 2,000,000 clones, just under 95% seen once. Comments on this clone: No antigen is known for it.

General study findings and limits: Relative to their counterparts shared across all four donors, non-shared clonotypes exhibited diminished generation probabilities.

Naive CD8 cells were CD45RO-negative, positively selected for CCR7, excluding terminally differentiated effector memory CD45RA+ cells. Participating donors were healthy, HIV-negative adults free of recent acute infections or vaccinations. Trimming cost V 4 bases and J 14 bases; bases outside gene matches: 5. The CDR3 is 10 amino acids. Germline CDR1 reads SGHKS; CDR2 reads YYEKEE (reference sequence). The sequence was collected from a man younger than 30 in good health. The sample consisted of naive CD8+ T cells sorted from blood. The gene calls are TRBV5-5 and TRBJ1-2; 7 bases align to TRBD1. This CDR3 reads CASSHGDSTF. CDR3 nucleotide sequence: TGTGCCAGCAGCCATGGGGACAGTACCTTC.